The present entry profiles one T cell receptor beta chain with its context. The repertoire was sequenced with immunoSEQ multiplex PCR; TCRdb's copy has only in-frame clones and lacks some. This table has 87,000 or so clones, 95% appearing once. The data belong to a study of technical replicates of blood from a few donors. This TCR derives from a human donor in good health. Sequencing was carried out using T cells isolated from PBMCs.

CDR3 sequence reads: CSALNEKLFF. The DNA of the CDR3 is TGCAGCGCTCTTAATGAAAAACTGTTTTTT. The rearrangement joins TRBV29-1 to TRBJ1-4; D ambiguous. Germline loops: CDR1 SQVTM, CDR2 ANQGSEA. The CDR3 runs to 10 residues. Trimming cost V 7 bases and J 4 bases, with 4 bases left between them.